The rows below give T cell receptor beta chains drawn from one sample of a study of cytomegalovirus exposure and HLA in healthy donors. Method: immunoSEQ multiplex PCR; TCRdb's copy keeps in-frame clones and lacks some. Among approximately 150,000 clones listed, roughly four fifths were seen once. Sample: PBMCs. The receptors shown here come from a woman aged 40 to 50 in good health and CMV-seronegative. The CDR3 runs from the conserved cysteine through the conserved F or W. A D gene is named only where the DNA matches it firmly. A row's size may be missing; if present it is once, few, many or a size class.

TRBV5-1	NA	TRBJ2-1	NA	TGCGCCAGCAGCCCCGGCGCGGGCACCAATGAGCAGTTCTTC	CASSPGAGTNEQFF
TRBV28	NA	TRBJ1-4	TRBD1	TGTGCCAGCAGCCCGGACAGGACTGAAAAACTGTTTTTT	CASSPDRTEKLFF
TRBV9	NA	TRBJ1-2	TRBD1	TGTGCCAGCAGCGGACCAGGGGGAGGCTACACCTTC	CASSGPGGGYTF
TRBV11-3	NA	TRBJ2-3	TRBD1	TGTGCCAGCAGCCTGGGACAGGGAACGTTACATGGCACAGATACGCAGTATTTT	CASSLGQGTLHGTDTQYF
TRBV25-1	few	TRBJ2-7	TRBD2	TGTGCCAGCAGTGAGATTTCACTAGCGGGATCCCACGAGCAGTACTTC	CASSEISLAGSHEQYF
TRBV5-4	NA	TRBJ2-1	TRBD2	TGTGCCAGCAGCTTGGGGGCTAGCGGGATCTCCTACAATGAGCAGTTCTTC	CASSLGASGISYNEQFF
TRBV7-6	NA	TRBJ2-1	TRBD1	TGTGCCAGCAGCTTAACTGGACAGGGCCGAAGCTCCTACAATGAGCAGTTCTTC	CASSLTGQGRSSYNEQFF
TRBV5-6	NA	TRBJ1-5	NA	TGTGCCAGCAGCGGCTTCAATCAGCCCCAGCATTTT	CASSGFNQPQHF
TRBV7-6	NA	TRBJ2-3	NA	TGTGCCAGCAGCTTAATGGGGAGCAACACAGATACGCAGTATTTT	CASSLMGSNTDTQYF
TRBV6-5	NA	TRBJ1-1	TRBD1	TGTGCCAGCAGGTTACAGGGGGCGAACACTGAAGCTTTCTTT	CASRLQGANTEAFF
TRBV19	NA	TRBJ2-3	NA	TGTGCCAGTAGTGACCAGCCCGGAGGCACAGATACGCAGTATTTT	CASSDQPGGTDTQYF
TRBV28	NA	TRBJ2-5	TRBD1	TGTGCCACAAACGGGGTCGACAGGGAATGGTACTTC	CATNGVDREWYF
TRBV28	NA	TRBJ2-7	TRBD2	TGTGCCAGCTCGATCCTTCTAGCGGGGAGCTCCTACGAGCAGTACTTC	CASSILLAGSSYEQYF
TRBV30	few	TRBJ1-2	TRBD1	TGTGCCTGGAGTGTACACCGGGACAGGCCCTATGGCTACACCTTC	CAWSVHRDRPYGYTF
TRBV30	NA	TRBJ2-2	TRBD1	TGTGCCTGGACCGGGGACAGGAACACCGGGGAGCTGTTTTTT	CAWTGDRNTGELFF
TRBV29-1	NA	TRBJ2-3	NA	TGCAGCGTTGAACCCAAAGATACGCAGTATTTT	CSVEPKDTQYF
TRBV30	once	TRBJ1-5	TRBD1	TGTGCCTGGAGTCATGGACAGGGCAATCAGCCCCAGCATTTT	CAWSHGQGNQPQHF
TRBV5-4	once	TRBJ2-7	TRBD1	TGTGCCAGCAGCTTGGAAGACAGGGCGGGCGAGCAGTACTTC	CASSLEDRAGEQYF
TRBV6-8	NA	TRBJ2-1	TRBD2	TGTGCCAGCAGTTACGGCGGGAGATTAAACAATGAGCAGTTCTTC	CASSYGGRLNNEQFF
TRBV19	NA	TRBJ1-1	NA	TGTGCCAGTAGTACGCAGCGGAACACTGAAGCTTTCTTT	CASSTQRNTEAFF
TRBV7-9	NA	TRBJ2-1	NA	TGTGCCAGCAGCTTAGATGCGGGGGCACCGATAAATGAGCAGTTCTTC	CASSLDAGAPINEQFF
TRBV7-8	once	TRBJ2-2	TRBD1	TGTGCCAGCAGCGCACGGACAGGGGAGACCGGGGAGCTGTTTTTT	CASSARTGETGELFF
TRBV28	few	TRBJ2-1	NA	TGTGCCAGCAGTTCACAGTACAATGAGCAGTTCTTC	CASSSQYNEQFF
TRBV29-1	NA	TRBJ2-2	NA	TGCAGCGTTGAAATTACAGCTAACACCGGGGAGCTGTTTTTT	CSVEITANTGELFF
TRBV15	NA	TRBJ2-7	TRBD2	TGTGCCACCAGCAGAGCGGGAGGTACTTACGAGCAGTACTTC	CATSRAGGTYEQYF
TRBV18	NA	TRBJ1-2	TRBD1	TGTGCCAGCTCACCCGCGACAGGGGAGGATGGCTACACCTTC	CASSPATGEDGYTF
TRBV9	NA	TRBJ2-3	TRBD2	TGTGCCAGCAGCGTGGGGACTAGCGTATCCACAGATACGCAGTATTTT	CASSVGTSVSTDTQYF
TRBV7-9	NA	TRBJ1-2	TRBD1	TGTGCCAGTATACAGGGGCTTTTTTGGTCTCCCAACTATGGCTACACCTTC	CASIQGLFWSPNYGYTF
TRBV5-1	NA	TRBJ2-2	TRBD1	TGCGCCAGCAGCTTGGTAAGCCAGGGGGCGAGCGCCGGGGAGCTGTTTTTT	CASSLVSQGASAGELFF
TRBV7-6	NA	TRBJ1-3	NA	TGTGCCAGCAGCAATGACAGGCTTTCTGGAAACACCATATATTTT	CASSNDRLSGNTIYF
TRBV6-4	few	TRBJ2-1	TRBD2	TGTGCCAGGGGACTAGCACACAATGAGCAGTTCTTC	CARGLAHNEQFF
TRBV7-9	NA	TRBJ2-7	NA	TGTGCCAGCAGCTATGCGACTCCTGGCTACAACGAGCAGTACTTC	CASSYATPGYNEQYF
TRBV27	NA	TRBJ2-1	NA	TGTGCCAGCAGTTTATCCCCAGAGGAAGCCAGCAATGAGCAGTTCTTC	CASSLSPEEASNEQFF
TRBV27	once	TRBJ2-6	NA	TGTGCCAGCAGAGAACAGGGCTCTGGGGCCAACGTCCTGACTTTC	CASREQGSGANVLTF
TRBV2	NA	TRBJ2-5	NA	TGTGCCAGCACCCGGGACTTGGGGGAGACCCAGTACTTC	CASTRDLGETQYF
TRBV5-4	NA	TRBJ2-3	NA	TGTGCCAGCAGCTTAAAAGCTAAGAGGGTTGTAGATACGCAGTATTTT	CASSLKAKRVVDTQYF
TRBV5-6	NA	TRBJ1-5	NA	TGTGCCAGCAGCTTGTGGACTTTCAATCAGCCCCAGCATTTT	CASSLWTFNQPQHF
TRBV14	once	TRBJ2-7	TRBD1	TGTGCCAGCAGCCCCCGGACAGGACTTTACGAGCAGTACTTC	CASSPRTGLYEQYF
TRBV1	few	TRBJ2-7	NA	TGCACCAGCAGCCAACCCCACGGGGGGGACTATCGCTACGAGCAGTACTTC	CTSSQPHGGDYRYEQYF
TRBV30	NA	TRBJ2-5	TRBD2	TGTGCCTGGGCAAGACTAGCGGGAGAAGAGACCCAGTACTTC	CAWARLAGEETQYF
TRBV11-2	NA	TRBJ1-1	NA	TGTGCCAGCAGCCTCTCGCGGGGGAACACTGAAGCTTTCTTT	CASSLSRGNTEAFF
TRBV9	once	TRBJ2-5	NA	TGTGCCAGCAGCGCCATCGGGACTCCTGTGGAGACCCAGTACTTC	CASSAIGTPVETQYF
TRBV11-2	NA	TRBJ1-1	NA	TGTGCCAGCAGCCTGAGGGGGACCGCGGACACTGAAGCTTTCTTT	CASSLRGTADTEAFF
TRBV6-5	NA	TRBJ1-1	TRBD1	TGTGCCAGCAGCCGAGAGGACAGGGGGGCCCTCGCTTTCTTT	CASSREDRGALAFF
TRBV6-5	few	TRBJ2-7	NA	TGTGCCAGCACCCCCTCACAGCTCTCCTACGAGCAGTACTTC	CASTPSQLSYEQYF
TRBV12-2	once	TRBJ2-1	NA	TGTGCAAGTCGCTTAGCGTGGCTGTTCTACAATGAGCAGTTCTTC	CASRLAWLFYNEQFF
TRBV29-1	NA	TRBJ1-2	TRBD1	TGCAGCGTTGGAGGGACAGGGACTGGGGCCACTAACTATGGCTACACCTTC	CSVGGTGTGATNYGYTF
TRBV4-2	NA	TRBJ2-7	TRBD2	TGTGCCAGCAGCCAAGGACTAGCGGAGAACGAGCAGTACTTC	CASSQGLAENEQYF
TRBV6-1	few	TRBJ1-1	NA	TGTGCCAGCAGTGAAGAGGCCGGGAGAACAGCTAGGTTT	CASSEEAGRTARF
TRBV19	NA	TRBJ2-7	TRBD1	TGTGCCAGTAGTGAGGGGACAGCTGAAAGGTCGGAGCAGTACTTC	CASSEGTAERSEQYF
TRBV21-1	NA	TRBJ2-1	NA	TGTGCCAGCAGCAACAGGACTAGCGGGAGAAGCCACAATGAGCAGTTCTTC	CASSNRTSGRSHNEQFF